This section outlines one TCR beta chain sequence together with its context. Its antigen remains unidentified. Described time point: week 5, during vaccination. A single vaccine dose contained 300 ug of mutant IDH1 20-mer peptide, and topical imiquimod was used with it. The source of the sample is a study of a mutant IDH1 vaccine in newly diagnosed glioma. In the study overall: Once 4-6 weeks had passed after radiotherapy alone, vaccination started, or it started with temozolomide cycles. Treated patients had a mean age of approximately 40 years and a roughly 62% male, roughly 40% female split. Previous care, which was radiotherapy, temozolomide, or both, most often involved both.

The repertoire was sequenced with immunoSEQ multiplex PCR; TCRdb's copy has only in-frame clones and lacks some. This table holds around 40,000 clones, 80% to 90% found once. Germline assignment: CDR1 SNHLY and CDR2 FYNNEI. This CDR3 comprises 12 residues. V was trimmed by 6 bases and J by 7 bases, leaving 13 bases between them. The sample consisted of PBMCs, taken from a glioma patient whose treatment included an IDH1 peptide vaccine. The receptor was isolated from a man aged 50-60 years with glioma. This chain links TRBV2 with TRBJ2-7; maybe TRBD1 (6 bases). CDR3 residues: CASRGTSREQYF. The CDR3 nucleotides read TGTGCCAGCAGGGGGACAAGCCGGGAGCAGTACTTC.